These T cell receptor beta chains were read from a single sample in a study of T cell repertoires in cytomegalovirus infection. Which antigens these TCRs recognize remains unknown. TCRdb used MiXCR to reprocess the reads, holding one entry per CDR3 protein. The table includes approximately 990,000 distinct CDR3 sequences, around 30% detected once. The source was cultured CD8+ T cells from PBMCs, collected from culture after CMV antigen stimulation. The source of these receptors is a human donor in good health (CMV status not recorded). Some clones in this sample may be carry-over from other donors' samples. CDR3s include the opening cysteine and the closing phenylalanine or tryptophan. The D gene is left open where the match is weak. Only part of the rows carry a size: once, few, many, or a class if the clone is expanded.

V gene: TRBV15; J gene: TRBJ2-4; D gene: TRBD1; clone size: few; CDR3 DNA: TGTGCCACCAGCAGAGTCCCATTCGGTCAGACAGGGGTAAAAAACATTCAGTACTTC; CDR3 protein: CATSRVPFGQTGVKNIQYF
V gene: TRBV6-1; J gene: TRBJ2-7; D gene: TRBD1; clone size: few; CDR3 DNA: TGTGCCAGCAGCCTTAACCGGGACAGAGATATTTCCTACGAGCAGTACTTC; CDR3 protein: CASSLNRDRDISYEQYF
V gene: TRBV12-3/TRBV12-4; J gene: TRBJ1-1; D gene: NA; clone size: few; CDR3 DNA: TGTGCCAGCAATTCCAACGTCGGGTTTGAAGCTTTCTTT; CDR3 protein: CASNSNVGFEAFF
V gene: TRBV5-6; J gene: TRBJ2-5; D gene: TRBD2; clone size: few; CDR3 DNA: TGTGCCAGCAGCTGGACTAGCGGGGGGCGGGAGTACTTC; CDR3 protein: CASSWTSGGREYF
V gene: TRBV19; J gene: TRBJ2-6; D gene: NA; clone size: NA; CDR3 DNA: TGTGCCAGTACCTCTCTAGTCTCTGGGGCCAACGTCCTGACTTTC; CDR3 protein: CASTSLVSGANVLTF
V gene: TRBV4-2; J gene: TRBJ2-3; D gene: TRBD2; clone size: NA; CDR3 DNA: TGTGCCAGCAGCCAAGAACTAGCGGGGGGGCGTGATACGCAGTATTTT; CDR3 protein: CASSQELAGGRDTQYF
V gene: TRBV28; J gene: TRBJ2-3; D gene: TRBD1; clone size: few; CDR3 DNA: TGTGCCAGCAACAGGGGGCCAACAGATACGCAGTATTTT; CDR3 protein: CASNRGPTDTQYF
V gene: TRBV11-3; J gene: TRBJ2-2; D gene: TRBD2; clone size: NA; CDR3 DNA: TGTGCCAGCAGCGTGGCTCTTAGCGGGGAGAACACCGGGGAGCTGTTTTTT; CDR3 protein: CASSVALSGENTGELFF
V gene: TRBV7-6; J gene: TRBJ2-1; D gene: TRBD1; clone size: few; CDR3 DNA: TGTGCCAGCAGCCTAGGGGGCAGGGCCTATGAGCAGTTCTTC; CDR3 protein: CASSLGGRAYEQFF
V gene: TRBV5-6; J gene: TRBJ2-4; D gene: TRBD1; clone size: NA; CDR3 DNA: TGTGCCAGCAGCGGCGGGACAGGAAACATTCAGTACTTC; CDR3 protein: CASSGGTGNIQYF
V gene: TRBV12-3/TRBV12-4; J gene: TRBJ1-1; D gene: NA; clone size: few; CDR3 DNA: TGTGCCAGCAGTTTAGCCTTCGGGAGGACTGAAGCTTTCTTT; CDR3 protein: CASSLAFGRTEAFF
V gene: TRBV10-3; J gene: TRBJ2-2; D gene: NA; clone size: few; CDR3 DNA: TGTGCCATCAGAGTACAAAGGGAATGGGACACCGGGGAGCTGTTTTTT; CDR3 protein: CAIRVQREWDTGELFF
V gene: TRBV9; J gene: TRBJ1-1; D gene: NA; clone size: NA; CDR3 DNA: TGTGCCAGCAGCGTAGATAGAGCGAACACTGAAGCTTTCTTT; CDR3 protein: CASSVDRANTEAFF
V gene: TRBV6-6; J gene: TRBJ2-1; D gene: TRBD2; clone size: NA; CDR3 DNA: TGTGCCAGCAGTCGACTAGCGGGGGAACCCTACAATGAGCAGTTCTTC; CDR3 protein: CASSRLAGEPYNEQFF
V gene: TRBV6-2/TRBV6-3; J gene: TRBJ1-1; D gene: NA; clone size: many; CDR3 DNA: TGTGCCAGCAGGATTGCCGGGACAATATCTGAAGCTTTCTTT; CDR3 protein: CASRIAGTISEAFF
V gene: TRBV4-1; J gene: TRBJ1-2; D gene: NA; clone size: few; CDR3 DNA: TGCGCCAGCAGCCAAGAGTCCCTGAACTATGGCTACACCTTC; CDR3 protein: CASSQESLNYGYTF
V gene: TRBV7-9; J gene: TRBJ2-4; D gene: TRBD1; clone size: NA; CDR3 DNA: TGTGCCAGCAGCTTAATACCGGGGACAGATCTAGCCAAAAACATTCAGTACTTC; CDR3 protein: CASSLIPGTDLAKNIQYF
V gene: TRBV2; J gene: TRBJ2-1; D gene: NA; clone size: NA; CDR3 DNA: TGTGCCAGCAGTGTGGGGAGTATGGGATACAATGAGCAGTTCTTC; CDR3 protein: CASSVGSMGYNEQFF
V gene: TRBV6-5; J gene: TRBJ2-7; D gene: NA; clone size: few; CDR3 DNA: TGTGCCACCTGGATGGGGGAGCAGTACTTC; CDR3 protein: CATWMGEQYF
V gene: TRBV6-5; J gene: TRBJ2-2; D gene: TRBD1; clone size: NA; CDR3 DNA: TGTGCCAGCACCCTGGGACAGGGGGCTCCCGGGGAGCTGTTTTTT; CDR3 protein: CASTLGQGAPGELFF
V gene: TRBV10-3; J gene: TRBJ1-2; D gene: NA; clone size: NA; CDR3 DNA: TGTGCCATCAGGACGACAGGCCCATATGGCTACACCTTC; CDR3 protein: CAIRTTGPYGYTF
V gene: TRBV6-2/TRBV6-3; J gene: TRBJ1-2; D gene: TRBD1; clone size: many; CDR3 DNA: TGTGCCAGCAGTTACCAAGGACAGGGCTTC; CDR3 protein: CASSYQGQGF
V gene: TRBV28; J gene: TRBJ1-1; D gene: NA; clone size: NA; CDR3 DNA: TGTGCCAGCAGGTCAGGTAAGGGGATGAACACTGAAGCTTTCTTT; CDR3 protein: CASRSGKGMNTEAFF
V gene: TRBV2; J gene: TRBJ2-6; D gene: TRBD1; clone size: many; CDR3 DNA: TGTGCCAGCACCCGGGACAGGGCCTACTCTGGGGCCAACGTCCTGACTTTC; CDR3 protein: CASTRDRAYSGANVLTF
V gene: TRBV7-6; J gene: TRBJ2-1; D gene: TRBD2; clone size: NA; CDR3 DNA: TGTGCCAGCAGCTTAGTAGTAGCGGGGGGGCCCAATGAGCAGTTCTTC; CDR3 protein: CASSLVVAGGPNEQFF
V gene: TRBV5-4; J gene: TRBJ2-1; D gene: NA; clone size: many; CDR3 DNA: TGTGCCAGCAGCTTGCTGGGCGGAGAGGTCTACAATGAGCAGTTCTTC; CDR3 protein: CASSLLGGEVYNEQFF
V gene: TRBV27; J gene: TRBJ2-3; D gene: NA; clone size: NA; CDR3 DNA: TGTGCCAGCACCTTTTCCGGTACGCAGTATTTT; CDR3 protein: CASTFSGTQYF
V gene: TRBV19; J gene: TRBJ1-3; D gene: NA; clone size: few; CDR3 DNA: TGTGCCACGGACAGTGGAAACACCATATATTTT; CDR3 protein: CATDSGNTIYF